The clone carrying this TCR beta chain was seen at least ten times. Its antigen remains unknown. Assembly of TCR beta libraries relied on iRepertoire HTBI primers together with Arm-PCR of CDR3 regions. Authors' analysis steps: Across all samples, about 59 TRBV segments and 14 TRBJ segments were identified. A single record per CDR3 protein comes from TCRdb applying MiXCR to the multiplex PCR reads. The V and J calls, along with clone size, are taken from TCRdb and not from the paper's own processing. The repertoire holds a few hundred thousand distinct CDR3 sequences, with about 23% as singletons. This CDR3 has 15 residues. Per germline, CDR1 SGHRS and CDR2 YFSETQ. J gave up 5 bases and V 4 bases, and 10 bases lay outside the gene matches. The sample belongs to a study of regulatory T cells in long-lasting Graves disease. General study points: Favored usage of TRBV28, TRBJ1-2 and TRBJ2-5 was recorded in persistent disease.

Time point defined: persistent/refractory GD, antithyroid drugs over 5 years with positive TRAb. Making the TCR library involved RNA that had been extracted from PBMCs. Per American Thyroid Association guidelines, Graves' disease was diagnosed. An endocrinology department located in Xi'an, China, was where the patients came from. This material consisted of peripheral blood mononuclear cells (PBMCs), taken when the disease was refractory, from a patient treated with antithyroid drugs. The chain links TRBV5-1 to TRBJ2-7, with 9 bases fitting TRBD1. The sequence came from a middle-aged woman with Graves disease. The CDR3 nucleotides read TGCGCCAGCAGCCCGGACCGGGACAGGGTACACGAGCAGTACTTC. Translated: CASSPDRDRVHEQYF.